This T cell receptor (beta chain) originates from a study of blood T cell repertoires in COVID-19 (TCRdb year 2020). In terms of the full investigation: Samples from collaborators originated in the United States, Italy and Spain and spanned both the acute and convalescent phases of COVID-19. The material from the prospective study consisted of cDNA or gDNA derived from T cells, B-cell-depleted T cells, or PBMCs. Subjects who had been exposed to COVID-19, were actively infected with it, or had recovered from it provided the deeply sampled blood TCRbeta repertoires that made up the dataset. The repertoires were made available in a free public database intended to serve as a resource for research on the immune response to SARS-CoV-2. Samples were obtained from the ongoing ImmuneRACE study (first 160 participants) and from 1,254 subjects provided by 6 global collaborators. The sample metadata nearly always contained a de-identified subject ID, COVID-19 status, age in years and sex. Where available, HLA class I and class II types were taken from metadata supplied by the sample provider and were not determined by assay-based typing. Overall results and qualifications from the work: Clinical and demographic metadata were provided uncurated, with the amount varying by source and participant.

Whole blood was collected in K2EDTA tubes by collaborating institutions according to the institutions' own protocols. For TCRbeta analysis, collaborator samples were shipped as frozen whole blood, as isolated PBMCs, or as DNA extracted from either sample type. The immunoSEQ Assay, a bias-controlled multiplex PCR, was used to amplify TCRbeta CDR3 regions from genomic DNA. Turning to the authors' computational methods: Nucleated cell counts per sample were estimated from amplification of reference gene primers within the assay. Sequence reads were collapsed and filtered to measure the absolute abundance of every unique TCRbeta CDR3 rearrangement. For each sample, productive Simpson clonality was calculated by taking the square root of Simpson's diversity index across productive rearrangements. What TCRdb holds here is the immuneACCESS table cut down to in-frame rearrangements. Part of the clones is not present; checked against another copy, under half of the missing clones reflect an unresolved V gene, and the others are unexplained. Clone size and V and J calls were adopted from that table, with D and trimming inferred from the DNA. In this sample the table shows some 250,000 clones, around four fifths of which occur a single time. The top ten clonotypes cover approximately 30% of the sample.

This clone was recorded only once. The clone's antigen remains unknown. The record has no base qualities; no much larger clone is one base away. Germline trimming amounts to 2 bases on V and 9 bases on J, with 8 as the count of junction bases outside the gene matches. Measured from the cysteine to the phenylalanine, the CDR3 is 15 residues long. Kept here is only the CDR3 DNA, which spans 45 bases and is read in frame from base 1. CDR1 KGHSH and CDR2 LQKENI were looked up in the germline V gene. This chain joins TRBV18 to TRBJ2-1; TRBD2 fits 9 bases in the junction. The TCR sequence derives from a man between 35 and 55 years old with acute or convalescent COVID-19. Source material: peripheral blood. DNA sequence: TGTGCCAGCTCACCAGGATCTAGCGGGATGGGTGAGCAGTTCTTC. It encodes CASSPGSSGMGEQFF.